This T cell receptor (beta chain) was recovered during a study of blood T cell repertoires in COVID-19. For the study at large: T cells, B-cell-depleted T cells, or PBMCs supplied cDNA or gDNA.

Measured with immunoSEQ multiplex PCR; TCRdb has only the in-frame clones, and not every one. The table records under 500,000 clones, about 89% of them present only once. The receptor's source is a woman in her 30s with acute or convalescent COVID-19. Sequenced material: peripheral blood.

Written as DNA, the CDR3 is TGTGCCAGCAGTGACGGGGGTAGGGTAACTGAAGCTTTCTTT. As protein: CASSDGGRVTEAFF. The V and J genes are TRBV2 and TRBJ1-1, with a possible D match to TRBD1 (5 bases). Germline CDR1 SNHLY, CDR2 FYNNEI. Between the trimmed V and J ends, which lost 3 bases and 5 bases, there was a span of 13 bases. The CDR3 contains 14 residues. The variable domain in full, with the rest retrieved from reference TRBV2 and TRBJ1-1, is EPEVTQTPSHQVTQMGQEVILRCVPISNHLYFYWYRQILGQKVEFLVSFYNNEISEKSEIFDDQFSVERPDGSNFTLKIRSTKLEDSAMYFCASSDGGRVTEAFFGQGTRLTVV.